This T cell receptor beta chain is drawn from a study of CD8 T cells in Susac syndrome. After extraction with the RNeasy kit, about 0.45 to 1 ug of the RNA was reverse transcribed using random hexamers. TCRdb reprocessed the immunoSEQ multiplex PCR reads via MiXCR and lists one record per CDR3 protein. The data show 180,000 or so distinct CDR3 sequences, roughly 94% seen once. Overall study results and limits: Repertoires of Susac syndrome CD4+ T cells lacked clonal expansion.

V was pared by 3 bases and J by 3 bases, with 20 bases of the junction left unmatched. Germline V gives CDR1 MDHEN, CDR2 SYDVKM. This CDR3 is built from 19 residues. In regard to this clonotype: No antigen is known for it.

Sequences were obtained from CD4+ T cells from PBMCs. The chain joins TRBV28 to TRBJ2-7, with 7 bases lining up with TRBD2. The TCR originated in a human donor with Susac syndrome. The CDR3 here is CASSFPPGEIQRGYYEQYF. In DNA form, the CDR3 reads TGTGCCAGCAGTTTTCCGCCTGGGGAGATCCAGCGGGGATACTACGAGCAGTACTTC. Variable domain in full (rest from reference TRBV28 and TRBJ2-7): DVKVTQSSRYLVKRTGEKVFLECVQDMDHENMFWYRQDPGLGLRLIYFSYDVKMKEKGDIPEGYSVSREKKERFSLILESASTNQTSMYLCASSFPPGEIQRGYYEQYFGPGTRLTVT.